This record concerns one T cell receptor beta chain sequence. This specimen belongs to a study of blood T cell repertoires in COVID-19. CDR1 SGHNT and CDR2 YYREEE come from the germline V gene (reference sequence). V dropped 0 bases and J dropped 5 bases, with 5 bases sitting between them. The CDR3 spans 12 residues. Repertoires were generated with immunoSEQ multiplex PCR, while TCRdb's copy carries only in-frame clones and drops some. The sample consists of about 220,000 clones, under 90% of them appearing once. This clonotype was sampled from a woman aged 55-69 years who had recovered from COVID-19. Sequencing was carried out using PBMCs or T cells enriched from blood (not recorded which). The rearrangement uses TRBV5-4 and TRBJ2-5; D possibly corresponds to TRBD1 (5 bases). The CDR3 reads CASSLEGETQYF. The CDR3 DNA follows: TGTGCCAGCAGCTTGGAGGGGGAGACCCAGTACTTC. Using reference TRBV5-4 and TRBJ2-5 for the parts outside the CDR3, the full variable domain is ETGVTQSPTHLIKTRGQQVTLRCSSQSGHNTVSWYQQALGQGPQFIFQYYREEENGRGNFPPRFSGLQFPNYSSELNVNALELDDSALYLCASSLEGETQYFGPGTRLLVL.